Following are 9 T cell receptor beta chains from one sample sequenced in a study of cytomegalovirus exposure and HLA in healthy donors. The PCR contained 60 Vbeta and 13 Jbeta primers. Sequencing was performed with immunoSEQ multiplex PCR; in TCRdb, only in-frame clones are kept and a portion is missing. The sample gives under 200,000 clones, about 75% of which show up once; 7% to 9% is in the top ten. The sequenced sample was PBMCs. These receptors were obtained from a male donor in good health and CMV-seropositive.

This chain joins TRBV19 and TRBJ2-2; D not certain. Germline lookup yields CDR1 LNHDA and CDR2 SQIVND (reference sequence). V was clipped by 8 bases and J by 6 bases, with 4 bases between them. This CDR3 is 10 amino acids long. CDR3 in amino acids: CASSSGELFF. DNA of the CDR3: TGTGCCAGTTCATCCGGGGAGCTGTTTTTT.

The J gene is TRBJ2-7, the V gene TRBV18, with D perhaps matching TRBD1 (6 bases). This CDR3 region has 13 residues. V was trimmed by 3 bases and J by 4 bases, leaving 10 bases between them. Germline CDR1 is KGHSH and CDR2 is LQKENI. The CDR3 reads CASSPGTLYEQYF. CDR3 nucleotide sequence: TGTGCCAGCTCACCGGGGACATTATACGAGCAGTACTTC.

This chain connects TRBV2 to TRBJ2-3; 7 nucleotides align to TRBD2. V dropped 6 bases and J dropped 1; count of bases not matched to a gene: 13. The CDR3 sequence is 17 residues long. Looked up from germline, CDR1 is SNHLY and CDR2 is FYNNEI. The DNA for the CDR3 is TGTGCCAGCAGCGTGGAACTAGCGCAGACGCGCACAGATACGCAGTATTTT. This codes for CASSVELAQTRTDTQYF.

The chain links TRBV7-8 to TRBJ1-1; unclear D gene. This CDR3 is 13 amino acids long. V lost 3 bases and J lost 0, with 5 bases in between. The germline V gene encodes CDR1 SGHVS and CDR2 FQNEAQ. The CDR3 DNA sequence: TGTGCCAGCAGCTTCAACATGAACACTGAAGCTTTCTTT. Translating gives CASSFNMNTEAFF.

In nucleotides, the CDR3 is TGTGCCAGCAGCTTCACCGGGGGGCCTTTGAACACTGAAGCTTTCTTT. As protein: CASSFTGGPLNTEAFF. The V gene is TRBV5-4, the J gene TRBJ1-1; perhaps TRBD1 as D (6 bases). The CDR3 runs to 16 residues. Germline V lookup: CDR1 SGHNT, CDR2 YYREEE (reference sequence). Trimming left V 2 bases short and J 0 bases short, with 14 bases between.

Written as DNA, the CDR3 is TGTGCCAGCAGGGACAGGCCCACGAACACCGGGGAGCTGTTTTTT. It codes for CASRDRPTNTGELFF. The J gene is TRBJ2-2, the V gene TRBV6-5; 7 bases map to TRBD1. Germline V gene data show CDR1 as MNHEY and CDR2 as SVGAGI. The CDR3 is made up of 15 amino acids. Trimming took 6 bases from V and 0 from J; bases not matched to a gene: 4.

V is TRBV2 and J is TRBJ2-3, with 8 bases lining up with TRBD2. CDR3 length: 15 residues. Germline trimming cut 3 bases from V and 5 bases from J; bases unmatched to any gene: 7. Germline V CDR1 and CDR2: SNHLY, FYNNEI. The CDR3 here is CASSDNGGVGDTQYF. For the CDR3, the DNA is TGTGCCAGCAGTGACAACGGGGGGGTCGGAGATACGCAGTATTTT.

The table lists this clone with a few counts. This rearrangement joins TRBV6-1 to TRBJ2-1, with TRBD2 identical over 10 bases. CDR3 length: 15 amino acids. Looked up from germline, CDR1 is MNHNS and CDR2 is SASEGT. Trimming cost V 1 base and J 3 bases; bases outside gene matches: 0. CDR3 sequence reads: CASSEERGGYNEQFF. The CDR3 nucleotides are TGTGCCAGCAGTGAAGAGCGGGGGGGCTACAATGAGCAGTTCTTC.

This clone was observed a few times. Other DNA sequences from this sample encode an identical CDR3 as well. The V call is TRBV2, the J call TRBJ1-1; D might be TRBD1 (6 bases). Between the trimmed V and J ends, which lost 4 bases and 4 bases, there was a span of 13 bases. The CDR3 contains 14 residues. Germline V CDR1 and CDR2: SNHLY, FYNNEI. This CDR3 is CASSGQGSGTEAFF. The DNA of the CDR3 is TGTGCCAGCAGTGGGCAGGGGTCGGGCACTGAAGCTTTCTTT.